This T cell receptor (beta chain) was captured by sequencing in a study of identifying expanded T cells in peripheral blood. General study findings and limits: Over approximately two and four weeks, about 15 and 19 clones changed, versus approximately 1.1 between replicates.

Sequenced by immunoSEQ multiplex PCR; TCRdb stores in-frame clones only, minus some. The profile shows roughly 84,000 clones, roughly 90% of them singletons. Germline values: CDR1 SGHNT, CDR2 YENEEA. V was trimmed by 3 bases and J by 1 base, leaving 10 bases between them. The CDR3 totals 15 residues. For this clone: The antigen remains unidentified.

This receptor was taken from a person between 18 and 75 years old in good health. The rearrangement uses TRBV11-3 and TRBJ2-1, with D hard to call. The sample comprised blood. The CDR3 coding sequence is TGTGCCAGCAGCTTCGGGCATCAATCCTACAATGAGCAGTTCTTC. Its translation: CASSFGHQSYNEQFF.